The 25 T cell receptor beta chains listed next were all sequenced from one sample in a study of cytomegalovirus exposure and HLA in healthy donors. Researchers ran the PCR with 60 Vbeta and 13 Jbeta primers. TCRdb keeps only in-frame clones here, not all; method: immunoSEQ multiplex PCR. The sample records about 110,000 clones, 60% to 85% being singletons. The sequenced sample consisted of PBMCs. The receptors stem from a female donor in good health and CMV-seropositive.

This rearrangement joins TRBV6-6 to TRBJ2-1; possible D gene TRBD1, 5 bases. The V end was cut by 6 bases, the J end by 7 bases, with 19 bases between. This CDR3 is built from 15 residues. From germline, CDR1 is MNHNY and CDR2 SVGAGI (reference sequence). The CDR3 spells CASSSLRGAGNEQFF. The CDR3 coding sequence is TGTGCCAGCAGCAGCCTTCGTGGGGCAGGGAATGAGCAGTTCTTC.

The V call is TRBV30, the J call TRBJ1-1; tentative D call: TRBD1 (5 bases). The V end lost 3 bases, the J end lost 6 bases, and 20 bases lay between the germline ends. The CDR3 has 15 residues. CDR1 is GTSNPN and CDR2 is SVGIG in the germline V gene (reference sequence). CDR3: CAWRDGQFRVSEAFF. The DNA of the CDR3 is TGTGCCTGGAGAGACGGACAATTCAGAGTCTCTGAAGCTTTCTTT.

The rearrangement joins TRBV4-3 to TRBJ1-1; weak D call: TRBD1 (5 bases). Germline CDR1 is LGHNA and CDR2 is YSLEER. V lost 0 bases to trimming and J lost 0 bases, with 11 bases between them. This CDR3 comprises 16 residues. CDR3 residues: CASSQDFGRVNTEAFF. As DNA, the CDR3 is TGCGCCAGCAGCCAAGATTTCGGCAGGGTGAACACTGAAGCTTTCTTT.

This sequence joins TRBV7-9 and TRBJ1-5, with 7 positions matching TRBD1. The V gene's germline CDR1 is SEHNR and CDR2 FQNEAQ (reference sequence). Losses at the gene ends were 5 bases for V and 0 bases for J; bases not matched to a gene: 10. CDR3 length: 17 amino acids. This chain's CDR3 is CASSGSTGLASNQPQHF. CDR3 DNA: TGTGCCAGCAGCGGATCGACAGGGCTGGCTAGCAATCAGCCCCAGCATTTT.

The V and J genes are TRBV10-3 and TRBJ1-2; D call uncertain. This CDR3 comprises 13 residues. Between the trimmed V and J ends, which lost 6 bases and 5 bases, there was a span of 13 bases. Germline V lookup: CDR1 ENHRY, CDR2 SYGVKD. In nucleotides, the CDR3 is TGTGCCATCAGGAAAGAAACATTGTATGGCTACACCTTC. Translating gives CAIRKETLYGYTF.

This sequence joins TRBV5-6 and TRBJ1-2; D remains unclear. V dropped 0 bases and J dropped 2 bases, with 8 bases sitting between them. Looked up from germline, CDR1 is SGHDT and CDR2 is YYEEEE. The CDR3 runs 14 residues. This CDR3 reads CASSLVQVNYGYTF. The CDR3 bases are TGTGCCAGCAGCTTGGTCCAGGTAAACTATGGCTACACCTTC. Full variable domain (outside the CDR3, taken from reference TRBV5-6 and TRBJ1-2): DAGVTQSPTHLIKTRGQQVTLRCSPKSGHDTVSWYQQALGQGPQFIFQYYEEEERQRGNFPDRFSGHQFPNYSSELNVNALLLGDSALYLCASSLVQVNYGYTFGSGTRLTVV.

The CDR3 region has the DNA TGTGCCAGCAGGGGAGGACAACTCACTGAAGCTTTCTTT. Translating gives CASRGGQLTEAFF. V is TRBV7-8 and J is TRBJ1-1; D is perhaps TRBD1 (5 bases). Looked up from germline, CDR1 is SGHVS and CDR2 is FQNEAQ. The CDR3 sequence is 13 residues long. The V end was cut by 6 bases, the J end by 4 bases, with 12 bases between.

The genes are TRBV5-4 and TRBJ2-6; D is possibly TRBD1 (6 bases). The CDR3 runs to 17 residues. Per germline, CDR1 SGHNT and CDR2 YYREEE (reference sequence). The ends were cut back, 4 bases at V and 0 bases at J, with 14 bases in the middle. As DNA, the CDR3 is TGTGCCAGCAGCGCCCAGACAGGCCACTCTGGGGCCAACGTCCTGACTTTC. It yields the protein CASSAQTGHSGANVLTF.

This clone was observed a handful of times. The V gene is TRBV18, the J gene TRBJ2-3, with D unclear. Germline V gene sequence: CDR1 KGHSH, CDR2 LQKENI. CDR3 length: 12 residues. The germline V and J ends were trimmed by 3 bases and 3 bases, with 4 bases remaining between them. CDR3 residues: CASSPTTDTQYF. In nucleotides, the CDR3 is TGTGCCAGCTCACCTACTACAGATACGCAGTATTTT.

V gene TRBV29-1 combines with J gene TRBJ2-3; 10 nucleotides line up with TRBD2. The CDR3 is 13 residues long. V lost 7 bases, J lost 5 bases, and 6 bases stayed unmatched. The germline V gene has CDR1 SQVTM and CDR2 ANQGSEA. The CDR3 reads CSAKAGGRDTQYF. The CDR3, as DNA: TGCAGCGCCAAAGCGGGAGGGCGAGATACGCAGTATTTT.

The rearrangement joins TRBV28 to TRBJ2-1; weak D call: TRBD2 (7 bases). Germline assignment: CDR1 MDHEN and CDR2 SYDVKM. The CDR3 loop spans 16 amino acids. Trimming took 4 bases from V and 9 from J, leaving 22 bases between them. The CDR3 here is CASSSQPGRGRVEQFF. The CDR3 nucleotides read TGTGCCAGCAGTTCCCAACCGGGGAGGGGGAGGGTTGAGCAGTTCTTC. The full variable domain, completed using reference TRBV28 and TRBJ2-1, is DVKVTQSSRYLVKRTGEKVFLECVQDMDHENMFWYRQDPGLGLRLIYFSYDVKMKEKGDIPEGYSVSREKKERFSLILESASTNQTSMYLCASSSQPGRGRVEQFFGPGTRLTVL.

The J gene is TRBJ2-7, the V gene TRBV18; D might be TRBD1 (5 bases). The CDR3 extends over 17 amino acids. CDR1 is KGHSH, CDR2 LQKENI, per germline. V lost 6 bases and J 0 bases, leaving 21 bases between the germline ends. This CDR3 is CASSPRMTARSSYEQYF. The CDR3 region has the DNA TGTGCCAGCTCCCCTAGAATGACAGCGAGGAGCTCCTACGAGCAGTACTTC.

This clone was counted a few times. The chain couples TRBV11-2 to TRBJ2-7; D remains unclear. There are 16 residues in the CDR3. Between the trimmed V and J ends, which lost 2 bases and 6 bases, there was a span of 20 bases. Per the germline V gene, CDR1 is SGHAT and CDR2 is FQNNGV. CDR3 region: CASSLSRSLALGEQYF. The DNA for the CDR3 is TGTGCCAGCAGCTTAAGCAGGTCGCTGGCATTGGGCGAGCAGTACTTC.

By proportion, this clone is medium-sized. The rearrangement uses TRBV10-2 and TRBJ2-7, with a possible D match to TRBD2 (6 bases). Germline V lookup: CDR1 WSHSY, CDR2 SAAADI. The germline V and J ends were trimmed by 6 bases and 0 bases, with 15 bases remaining between them. The CDR3 loop spans 15 amino acids. CDR3 region: CASSLAGGTSYEQYF. CDR3 nucleotides: TGCGCCAGCAGCCTGGCGGGCGGGACCTCCTACGAGCAGTACTTC.

This chain links TRBV10-2 with TRBJ1-5, with D possibly matching TRBD1 (5 bases). CDR3 length: 14 residues. Looked up from germline, CDR1 is WSHSY and CDR2 is SAAADI. Trimming removed 2 bases from V and 5 bases from J, with 10 bases in between. The CDR3: CASSEILRDQPQHF. CDR3 nucleotides: TGCGCCAGCAGTGAGATACTCAGGGATCAGCCCCAGCATTTT.

This clone was detected only once. The chain uses TRBV28 and TRBJ1-1, with D possibly TRBD1 on 5 matching bases. Germline lookup yields CDR1 MDHEN and CDR2 SYDVKM. The germline V and J ends were trimmed by 4 bases and 5 bases, with 20 bases remaining between them. The CDR3 totals 16 residues. The CDR3 region is CASSSGTWGERTEAFF. CDR3 sequence (DNA): TGTGCCAGCAGTTCCGGGACGTGGGGGGAGAGAACTGAAGCTTTCTTT.

The V gene is TRBV7-2, the J gene TRBJ2-2; 14 nucleotides line up with TRBD2. Germline V gene lookup returns CDR1 SGHTA and CDR2 FQGNSA. This CDR3 has 19 residues. The V gene end was trimmed by 3 bases and the J gene end by 4 bases; junction bases not matched to a gene: 10. CDR3 nucleotides: TGTGCCAGCAGCTTTCGAGGACTAGCGGGGGGCCGGCCCACCGGGGAGCTGTTTTTT. This translates into CASSFRGLAGGRPTGELFF.

CDR3 DNA sequence: TGTGCCTGGAGTTCCGGGAGTTATCAGCCCCAGCATTTT. It translates to CAWSSGSYQPQHF. The chain uses TRBV30 and TRBJ1-5; D remains unclear. Trimming took 2 bases from V and 5 from J, leaving 10 bases between them. The CDR3 extends over 13 amino acids. Germline V lookup: CDR1 GTSNPN, CDR2 SVGIG (reference sequence). Full variable domain (missing parts from reference TRBV30 and TRBJ1-5): SQTIHQWPATLVQPVGSPLSLECTVEGTSNPNLYWYRQAAGRGLQLLFYSVGIGQISSEVPQNLSASRPQDRQFILSSKKLLLSDSGFYLCAWSSGSYQPQHFGDGTRLSIL.

The chain uses TRBV6-6 and TRBJ2-3, with 7 bases matching TRBD2. The germline V gene has CDR1 MNHNY and CDR2 SVGAGI (reference sequence). V was clipped by 8 bases and J by 6 bases; unmatched bases: 5. This CDR3 has 12 residues. The CDR3 nucleotides read TGTGCCAGCCTTTTAGCGGGCGATACGCAGTATTTT. Encoded protein: CASLLAGDTQYF.

This clone was observed once. The V gene is TRBV7-3, the J gene TRBJ2-1, with D perhaps matching TRBD1 (6 bases). The germline V and J ends were trimmed by 5 bases and 6 bases, with 17 bases remaining between them. CDR1 SGHTA and CDR2 FQGTGA come from the germline V gene. The CDR3 contains 15 residues. The CDR3 spells CASSKDSGVSNEQFF. As DNA, the CDR3 is TGTGCCAGCAGCAAGGACTCAGGGGTGAGCAATGAGCAGTTCTTC.

The chain joins TRBV9 to TRBJ2-1; 8 bases are shared with TRBD2. The ends lost 3 bases at V and 1 base at J; junction bases unmatched: 18. Germline-derived CDR1 and CDR2 are SGDLS and YYNGEE. The CDR3 has 20 residues. The chain's CDR3 is CASSEASGGLSKRSYNEQFF. In DNA, the CDR3 is TGTGCCAGCAGCGAGGCGAGCGGGGGCCTCTCCAAACGATCCTACAATGAGCAGTTCTTC.

This sequence joins TRBV15 and TRBJ2-3; 8 bases line up with TRBD1. V was pared by 3 bases and J by 1 base, with 6 bases of the junction left unmatched. Germline V lookup: CDR1 LNHNV, CDR2 YYDKDF (reference sequence). This CDR3 is built from 16 residues. CDR3 in amino acids: CATSRGRGHGTDTQYF. The CDR3 coding sequence is TGTGCCACCAGCAGGGGCAGGGGGCACGGCACAGATACGCAGTATTTT.

The chain carries TRBV6-5 and TRBJ2-3, with 9 bases fitting TRBD2. Looked up from germline, CDR1 is MNHEY and CDR2 is SVGAGI. The CDR3 extends over 14 amino acids. Losses at the gene ends were 8 bases for V and 1 base for J; bases not matched to a gene: 4. The CDR3 DNA follows: TGTGCCAGCGGGCTAGCGGGACGCACAGATACGCAGTATTTT. It encodes CASGLAGRTDTQYF.

The V gene is TRBV11-3, the J gene TRBJ2-1, with D possibly TRBD2 on 6 matching bases. Germline CDR1 SGHNT, CDR2 YENEEA. V lost 1 base and J lost 0, with 7 bases in between. The CDR3 sequence is 15 residues long. The CDR3 loop is CASSLVGGSYNEQFF. CDR3 in DNA: TGTGCCAGCAGCTTAGTGGGGGGCTCCTACAATGAGCAGTTCTTC. Based on the CDR3 plus reference TRBV11-3 and TRBJ2-1, the full variable domain is EAGVVQSPRYKIIEKKQPVAFWCNPISGHNTLYWYLQNLGQGPELLIRYENEEAVDDSQLPKDRFSAERLKGVDSTLKIQPAELGDSAVYLCASSLVGGSYNEQFFGPGTRLTVL.

The chain uses TRBV5-1 and TRBJ1-1; TRBD1 agrees at 10 bases. The CDR3 runs to 16 residues. Trimming at V came to 1 base and at J to 3 bases, leaving 6 bases not matched to a gene. CDR1 and CDR2 (germline): SGHRS, YFSETQ. CDR3 loop: CASSLRPGTGDTEAFF. CDR3 DNA sequence: TGCGCCAGCAGCTTGCGACCCGGGACAGGGGACACTGAAGCTTTCTTT.